Listed below are T cell receptor beta chains from one sample, sequenced in a study of early T cells in non-severe SARS-CoV-2 infection. TCRdb re-derived calls from the 5' RACE reads in MiXCR, one entry per CDR3 protein. The repertoire holds 70,000 to 85,000 distinct CDR3 sequences, with 4.5% to 6% as singletons. Specimen: whole blood, collected at baseline. The receptors here all came from an adult who was a healthcare worker with PCR-confirmed SARS-CoV-2 infection or an uninfected control (not recorded which). CDR3s include the opening cysteine and the closing phenylalanine or tryptophan. Fields, in order: V gene, J gene, CDR3 protein.

TRBV7-2	TRBJ2-7	CASSRLAGFLYEQYF
TRBV6-5	TRBJ1-4	CASSLKGRLATNEKLFF
TRBV6-1	TRBJ2-3	CASRESGWTTSTDTQYF
TRBV5-1	TRBJ1-1	CASSFRTGGTEAFF
TRBV28	TRBJ1-1	CASSQGVTEAFF
TRBV27	TRBJ1-1	CASSWGDRTEAFF
TRBV9	TRBJ2-2	CASSVVPAGGPVTGELFF
TRBV29-1	TRBJ2-7	CSVVGATTYEQYF
TRBV28	TRBJ2-1	CASSPAPGFSYNEQFF
TRBV7-2	TRBJ2-1	CASSPRRLAGDNEQFF
TRBV6-2/TRBV6-3	TRBJ2-7	CASSRGLGRDPYEQYF
TRBV12-3/TRBV12-4	TRBJ2-3	CASSLDRGPTDTQYF
TRBV12-3/TRBV12-4	TRBJ2-1	CASSLASSDNEQFF
TRBV30	TRBJ2-7	CAWKGQAPWDEQYF
TRBV30	TRBJ1-2	CAWNTGVDGYTF
TRBV4-1	TRBJ2-7	CASSQERGRGYEQYF
TRBV5-5	TRBJ1-2	CASSLAQGPYGGYTF
TRBV7-9	TRBJ1-2	CASSLAAGLDYGYTF
TRBV7-9	TRBJ2-3	CASSLLAGISDTQYF
TRBV2	TRBJ2-1	CASRSEGGSYNEQFF
TRBV10-2	TRBJ2-5	CASSDPIGTQYF
TRBV20-1	TRBJ1-1	CSARGPTEAFF
TRBV7-3	TRBJ1-2	CASSLDGYGYTF
TRBV7-2	TRBJ2-1	CASSLEGLATNEQFF
TRBV4-1	TRBJ2-5	CASSQDIETQYF
TRBV9	TRBJ1-1	CASSVGHRATEAFF
TRBV7-9	TRBJ2-1	CASSLASHRDTIKYNEQFF
TRBV5-4	TRBJ1-2	CASSLQGGDYGYTF
TRBV20-1	TRBJ2-1	CSARARLAETMRQFF
TRBV12-3/TRBV12-4	TRBJ2-3	CASSFGTGATSGQSTDTQYF
TRBV30	TRBJ1-1	CAWGGMNTEAFF
TRBV20-1	TRBJ1-4	CSGRTGGEEKLFF